The 8 T cell receptor beta chains reported below all come from one sample, sequenced in a study of shared clonotypes between healthy human individuals (dated by TCRdb to the early 2020s). Library prep was done by the immunoSEQ multiplex PCR assay. TCRdb's version of the immuneACCESS table is confined to in-frame rearrangements and falls short of the full clone set. An unresolved V gene accounts for under half of the shortfall where checked; the remainder is of unknown origin. For this sample the table gives 400,000 to 500,000 clones, of which roughly 85% were detected only once. Jointly, the top ten make up approximately 12% of the sample. Sample: PBMCs. The receptors shown here come from a woman in her thirties or forties in good health. Some clones in this sample may be carry-over from other donors' samples.

The chain uses TRBV7-9 and TRBJ2-2, with 8 bases matching TRBD1. This CDR3 is 16 amino acids long. V was pared by 6 bases and J by 4 bases, with 10 bases of the junction left unmatched. Germline V lookup: CDR1 SEHNR, CDR2 FQNEAQ (reference sequence). The CDR3, as DNA: TGTGCCAGCAGAGCCGAGAGGACAGGGATCACCGGGGAGCTGTTTTTT. The encoded protein is CASRAERTGITGELFF.

In DNA form, the CDR3 reads TGTGCCAGCAGTTCCCGAGGAATCCGAGCGACTGAAGCTTTCTTT. This sequence encodes CASSSRGIRATEAFF. This chain links TRBV6-5 with TRBJ1-1; D remains unclear. Per germline, CDR1 MNHEY and CDR2 SVGAGI. This CDR3 contains 15 residues. Between the trimmed V and J ends, which lost 4 bases and 5 bases, there was a span of 17 bases.

The chain recombines TRBV7-8 with TRBJ1-5; the D is unclear. From germline, CDR1 is SGHVS and CDR2 FQNEAQ. Trimming stripped 4 bases from V and 0 bases from J, with 10 bases between. The CDR3 length is 15 residues. The CDR3 DNA sequence: TGTGCCAGCAGCTCCGTAGACAATAGCAATCAGCCCCAGCATTTT. It translates to CASSSVDNSNQPQHF.

This clone was seen more than once but under ten times. The chain carries TRBV9 and TRBJ2-2; no reliable D call. Trimming left V 0 bases short and J 3 bases short, with 9 bases between. Germline loops: CDR1 SGDLS, CDR2 YYNGEE. The length of the CDR3 is 15 residues. CDR3 DNA sequence: TGTGCCAGCAGCGTAGTCCCAGATTACACCGGGGAGCTGTTTTTT. Amino acid sequence: CASSVVPDYTGELFF.

The V call is TRBV14, the J call TRBJ1-2, with TRBD1 as a possible D gene (6 bases). The CDR3 has 13 amino acids. The germline CDR1 and CDR2 sequences are SGHDN and FVKESK. Trimming left V 3 bases short and J 8 bases short, with 13 bases between. Here the CDR3 DNA reads TGTGCCAGCAGCCAGAGGGGGGTTGGAGGCTACACCTTC. Protein sequence: CASSQRGVGGYTF.

The chain has TRBV30 and TRBJ2-5, with TRBD1 matching 10 bases. The DNA matches TRBJ2-7 better at its end, which makes the J call doubtful. Germline V CDR1 and CDR2: GTSNPN, SVGIG (reference sequence). The CDR3 runs to 14 residues. For the CDR3, the DNA is TGTGCCTGGAGTCTCCCCGGGACAGGGGCCGAGCAGTACTTC. The encoded protein is CAWSLPGTGAEQYF.

This clone was recorded once. The chain joins TRBV7-9 to TRBJ1-5; 8 positions agree with TRBD1. Germline CDR1 is SEHNR and CDR2 is FQNEAQ (reference sequence). The CDR3 has 15 amino acids. The V gene end was trimmed by 3 bases and the J gene end by 2 bases; junction bases not matched to a gene: 3. The CDR3 is CASSFSGGGNQPQHF. The CDR3, as DNA: TGTGCCAGCAGCTTTTCAGGGGGCGGCAATCAGCCCCAGCATTTT.

The chain recombines TRBV5-4 with TRBJ2-7, with D uncertain. Germline assignment: CDR1 SGHNT and CDR2 YYREEE (reference sequence). V was cut by 1 base and J by 2 bases, with 7 bases left in between. The CDR3 is made up of 13 amino acids. CDR3 DNA: TGTGCCAGCAGCTTGACTCCTACCTACGAGCAGTACTTC. It specifies CASSLTPTYEQYF.